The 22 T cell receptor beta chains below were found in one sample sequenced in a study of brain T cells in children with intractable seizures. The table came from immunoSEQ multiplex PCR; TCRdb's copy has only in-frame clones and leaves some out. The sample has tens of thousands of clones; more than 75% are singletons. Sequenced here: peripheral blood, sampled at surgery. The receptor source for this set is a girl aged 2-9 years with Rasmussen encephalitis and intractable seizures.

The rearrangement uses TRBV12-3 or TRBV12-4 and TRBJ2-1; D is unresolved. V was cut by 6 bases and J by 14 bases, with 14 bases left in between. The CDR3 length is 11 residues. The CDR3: CASRLGPWEFF. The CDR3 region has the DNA TGTGCCAGCAGACTGGGCCCCTGGGAGTTCTTC.

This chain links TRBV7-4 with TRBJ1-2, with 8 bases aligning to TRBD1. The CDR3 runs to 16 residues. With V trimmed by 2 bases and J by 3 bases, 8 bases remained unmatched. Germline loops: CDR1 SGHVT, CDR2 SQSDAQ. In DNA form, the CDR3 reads TGTGCCAGCAGCTTAAATTGTCAGGGGGCGGACTATGGCTACACCTTC. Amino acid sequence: CASSLNCQGADYGYTF.

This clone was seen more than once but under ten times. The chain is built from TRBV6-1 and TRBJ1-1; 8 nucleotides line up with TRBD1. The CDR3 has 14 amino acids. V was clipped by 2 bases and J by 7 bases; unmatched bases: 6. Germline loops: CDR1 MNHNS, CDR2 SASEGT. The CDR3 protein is CASSERAGQDEAFF. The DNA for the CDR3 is TGTGCCAGCAGTGAAAGAGCGGGACAGGATGAAGCTTTCTTT.

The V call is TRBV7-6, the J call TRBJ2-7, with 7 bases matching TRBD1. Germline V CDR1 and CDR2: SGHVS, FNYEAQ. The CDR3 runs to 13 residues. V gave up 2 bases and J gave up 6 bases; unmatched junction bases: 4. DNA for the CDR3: TGTGCCAGCAGCTTAAAGGGGGCGAGCGAGCAGTACTTC. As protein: CASSLKGASEQYF.

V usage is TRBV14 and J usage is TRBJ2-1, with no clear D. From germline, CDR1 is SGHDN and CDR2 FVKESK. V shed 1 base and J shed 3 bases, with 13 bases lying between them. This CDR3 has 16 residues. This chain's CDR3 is CASSQASRLNYNEQFF. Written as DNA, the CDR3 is TGTGCCAGCAGCCAAGCGTCGAGACTGAACTACAATGAGCAGTTCTTC.

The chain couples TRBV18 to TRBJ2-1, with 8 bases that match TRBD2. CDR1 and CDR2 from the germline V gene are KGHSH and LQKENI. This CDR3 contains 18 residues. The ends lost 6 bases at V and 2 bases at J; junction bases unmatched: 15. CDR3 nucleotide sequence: TGTGCCAGCTCCCCGAGCGGGAGCGCGCCCGGAGCCTACAATGAGCAGTTCTTC. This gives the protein CASSPSGSAPGAYNEQFF.

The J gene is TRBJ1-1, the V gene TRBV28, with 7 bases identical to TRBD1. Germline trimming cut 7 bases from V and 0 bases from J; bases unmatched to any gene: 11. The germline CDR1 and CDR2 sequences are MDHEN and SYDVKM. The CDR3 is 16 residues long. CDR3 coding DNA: TGTGCCAGCACCAGGGGGGACCTTAACATGAACACTGAAGCTTTCTTT. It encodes CASTRGDLNMNTEAFF.

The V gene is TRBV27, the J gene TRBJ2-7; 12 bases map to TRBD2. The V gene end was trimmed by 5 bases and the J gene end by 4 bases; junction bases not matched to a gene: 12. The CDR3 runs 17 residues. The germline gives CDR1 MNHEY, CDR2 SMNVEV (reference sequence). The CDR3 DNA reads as TGTGCCAGCAGTGCCCCCCGACTAGCGGGAGTTTGGTACGAGCAGTACTTC. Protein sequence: CASSAPRLAGVWYEQYF.

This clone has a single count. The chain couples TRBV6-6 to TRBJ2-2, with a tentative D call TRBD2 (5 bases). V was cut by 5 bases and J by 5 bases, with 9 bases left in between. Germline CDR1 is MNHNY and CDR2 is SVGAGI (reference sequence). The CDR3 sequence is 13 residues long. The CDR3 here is CASSLPGTGELFF. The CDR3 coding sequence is TGTGCCAGCAGTCTACCGGGAACCGGGGAGCTGTTTTTT.

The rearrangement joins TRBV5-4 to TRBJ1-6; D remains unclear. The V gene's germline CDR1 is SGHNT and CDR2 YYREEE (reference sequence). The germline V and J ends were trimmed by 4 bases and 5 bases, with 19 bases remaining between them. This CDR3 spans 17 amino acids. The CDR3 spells CASSHDQYGRNNSPLHF. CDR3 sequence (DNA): TGTGCCAGCAGCCATGACCAATACGGACGGAATAATTCACCCCTCCACTTT.

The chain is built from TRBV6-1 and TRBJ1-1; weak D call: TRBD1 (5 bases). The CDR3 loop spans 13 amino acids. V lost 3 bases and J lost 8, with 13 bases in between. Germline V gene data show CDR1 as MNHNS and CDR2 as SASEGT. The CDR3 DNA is TGTGCCAGCAGTGACCGGACACCTACGGAAGCTTTCTTT. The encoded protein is CASSDRTPTEAFF.

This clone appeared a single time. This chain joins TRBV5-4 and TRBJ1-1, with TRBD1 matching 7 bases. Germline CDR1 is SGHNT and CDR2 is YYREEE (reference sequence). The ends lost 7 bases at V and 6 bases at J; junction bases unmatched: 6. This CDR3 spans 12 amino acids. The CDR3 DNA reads TGTGCCAGCCGTGGGACAGACCCTGAAGCTTTCTTT. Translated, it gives CASRGTDPEAFF.

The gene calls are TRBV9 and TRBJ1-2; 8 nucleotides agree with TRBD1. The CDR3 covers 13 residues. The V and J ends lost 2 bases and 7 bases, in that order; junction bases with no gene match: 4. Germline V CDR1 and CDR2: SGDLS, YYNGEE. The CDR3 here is CASSVTGVAGYTF. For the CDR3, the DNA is TGTGCCAGCAGCGTGACAGGGGTGGCTGGCTACACCTTC. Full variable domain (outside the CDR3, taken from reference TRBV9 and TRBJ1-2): DSGVTQTPKHLITATGQRVTLRCSPRSGDLSVYWYQQSLDQGLQFLIQYYNGEERAKGNILERFSAQQFPDLHSELNLSSLELGDSALYFCASSVTGVAGYTFGSGTRLTVV.

The CDR3 sequence is CASSAGQGPTYEQYF. The CDR3 region has the DNA TGTGCCAGCAGCGCCGGACAGGGCCCTACCTACGAGCAGTACTTC. This chain uses TRBV9 with TRBJ2-7; TRBD1 agrees at 8 bases. Trimming took 3 bases from V and 2 from J; bases not matched to a gene: 7. The CDR3 is 15 amino acids. Germline CDR1 SGDLS, CDR2 YYNGEE. Full variable domain (outside the CDR3, taken from reference TRBV9 and TRBJ2-7): DSGVTQTPKHLITATGQRVTLRCSPRSGDLSVYWYQQSLDQGLQFLIQYYNGEERAKGNILERFSAQQFPDLHSELNLSSLELGDSALYFCASSAGQGPTYEQYFGPGTRLTVT.

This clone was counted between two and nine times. CDR3 amino acids: CSVEGGVSGHQNIQYF. The CDR3 DNA reads TGCAGCGTTGAGGGTGGAGTTAGTGGCCACCAAAACATTCAGTACTTC. The chain combines TRBV29-1 with TRBJ2-4, with unresolved D. CDR1 and CDR2 (germline): SQVTM, ANQGSEA. This CDR3 spans 16 amino acids. V lost 3 bases to trimming and J lost 5 bases, with 20 bases between them.

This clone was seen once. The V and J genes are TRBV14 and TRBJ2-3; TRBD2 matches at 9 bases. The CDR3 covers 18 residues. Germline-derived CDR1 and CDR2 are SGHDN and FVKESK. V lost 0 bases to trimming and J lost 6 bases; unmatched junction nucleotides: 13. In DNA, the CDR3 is TGTGCCAGCAGCCAAGAAGCTGCTTGGGGACTAGCTACGGATACGCAGTATTTT. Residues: CASSQEAAWGLATDTQYF. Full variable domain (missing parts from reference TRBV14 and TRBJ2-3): EAGVTQFPSHSVIEKGQTVTLRCDPISGHDNLYWYRRVMGKEIKFLLHFVKESKQDESGMPNNRFLAERTGGTYSTLKVQPAELEDSGVYFCASSQEAAWGLATDTQYFGPGTRLTVL.

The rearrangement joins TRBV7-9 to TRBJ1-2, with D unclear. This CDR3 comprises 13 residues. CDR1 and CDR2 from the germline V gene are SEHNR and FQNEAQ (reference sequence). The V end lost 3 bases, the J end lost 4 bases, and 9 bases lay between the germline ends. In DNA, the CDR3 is TGTGCCAGCAGCTTCCTGGGGAGCTATGGCTACACCTTC. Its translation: CASSFLGSYGYTF.

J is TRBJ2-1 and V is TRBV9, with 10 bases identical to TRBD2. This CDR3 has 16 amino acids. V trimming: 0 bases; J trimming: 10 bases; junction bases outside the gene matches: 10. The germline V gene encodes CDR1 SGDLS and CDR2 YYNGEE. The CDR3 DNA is TGTGCCAGCAGCGTAGGGTTAGCGGGAGGCCTAAGAGAGCAGTTCTTC. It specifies CASSVGLAGGLREQFF. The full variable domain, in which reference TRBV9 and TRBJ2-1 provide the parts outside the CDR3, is DSGVTQTPKHLITATGQRVTLRCSPRSGDLSVYWYQQSLDQGLQFLIQYYNGEERAKGNILERFSAQQFPDLHSELNLSSLELGDSALYFCASSVGLAGGLREQFFGPGTRLTVL.

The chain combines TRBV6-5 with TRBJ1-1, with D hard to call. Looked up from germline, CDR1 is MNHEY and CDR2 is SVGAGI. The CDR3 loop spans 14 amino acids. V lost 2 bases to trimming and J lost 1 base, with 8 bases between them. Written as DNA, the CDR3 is TGTGCCAGCAGTTACGCCGGACCGAACACTGAAGCTTTCTTT. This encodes CASSYAGPNTEAFF.

As DNA, the CDR3 is TGTGCCAGCTCACCGCTTGGGGGAGGCAATCAGCCCCAGCATTTT. Amino acids: CASSPLGGGNQPQHF. This rearrangement joins TRBV18 to TRBJ1-5; TRBD1 is a possible D gene (5 bases). V lost 3 bases and J 2 bases, leaving 11 bases between the germline ends. The CDR3 runs to 15 residues. Per germline, CDR1 KGHSH and CDR2 LQKENI.

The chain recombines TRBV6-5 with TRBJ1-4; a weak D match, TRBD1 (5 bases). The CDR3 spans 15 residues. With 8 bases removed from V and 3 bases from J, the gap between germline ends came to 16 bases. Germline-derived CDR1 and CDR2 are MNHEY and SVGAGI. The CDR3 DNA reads TGTGCCAGCGGGGATACCGGGACTGCTAATGAAAAACTGTTTTTT. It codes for CASGDTGTANEKLFF.

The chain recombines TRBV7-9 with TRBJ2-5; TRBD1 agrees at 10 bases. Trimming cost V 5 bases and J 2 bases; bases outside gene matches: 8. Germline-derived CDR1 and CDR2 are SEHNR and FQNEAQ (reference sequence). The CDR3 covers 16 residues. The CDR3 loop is CASSTTGGWAQETQYF. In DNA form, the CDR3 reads TGTGCCAGCAGCACGACAGGGGGCTGGGCGCAAGAGACCCAGTACTTC.